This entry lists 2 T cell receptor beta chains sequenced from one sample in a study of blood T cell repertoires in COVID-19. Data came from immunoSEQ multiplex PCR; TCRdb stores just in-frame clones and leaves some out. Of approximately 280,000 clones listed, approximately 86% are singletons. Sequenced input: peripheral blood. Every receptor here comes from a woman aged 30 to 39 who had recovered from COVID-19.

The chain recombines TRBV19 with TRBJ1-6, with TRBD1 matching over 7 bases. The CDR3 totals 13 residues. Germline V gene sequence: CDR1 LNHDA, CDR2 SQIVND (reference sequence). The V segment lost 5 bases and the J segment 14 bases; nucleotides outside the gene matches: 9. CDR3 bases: TGTGCCAGTAGTGACGGACAGGACCAAACCCTCCACTTT. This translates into CASSDGQDQTLHF.

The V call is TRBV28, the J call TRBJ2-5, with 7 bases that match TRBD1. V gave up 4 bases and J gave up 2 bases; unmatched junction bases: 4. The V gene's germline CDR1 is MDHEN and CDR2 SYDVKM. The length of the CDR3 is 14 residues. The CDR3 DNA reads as TGTGCCAGCAGTTCGGGACAGCTACAAGAGACCCAGTACTTC. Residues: CASSSGQLQETQYF. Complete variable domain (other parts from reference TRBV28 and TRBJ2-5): DVKVTQSSRYLVKRTGEKVFLECVQDMDHENMFWYRQDPGLGLRLIYFSYDVKMKEKGDIPEGYSVSREKKERFSLILESASTNQTSMYLCASSSGQLQETQYFGPGTRLLVL.